A selection of T cell receptor beta chains follows, all from one sample in a study of T-cell memory formation after mild COVID-19. TCRdb re-called the 5' RACE reads with MiXCR, one entry per CDR3 protein. Among more than 450,000 distinct CDR3 sequences listed, about 20% were seen once. Source material: PBMCs or a T cell subset sorted from them (not recorded which). Receptor source: an adult woman who had mild COVID-19 (a few samples of this study predate the infection). Cell type and time point are not known. Each CDR3 is given with its conserved first and last residue. The size entry is marked missing in some rows and otherwise reads once, few, many or a size class.

size	V	length	J	CDR3
NA	TRBV15	16	TRBJ2-2	CATIPGTGRRAGELFF
few	TRBV20-1	15	TRBJ2-2	CSARPGTTNTGELFF
few	TRBV7-9	13	TRBJ1-1	CASRGRENTEAFF
NA	TRBV4-1	16	TRBJ2-3	CASSPGTASSTDTQYF
many	TRBV15	16	TRBJ2-7	CATSRASGVSSYEQYF
few	TRBV7-3	14	TRBJ1-1	CASSYSGAGTEAFF
many	TRBV21-1	17	TRBJ2-4	CASSRYRGGLAKNIQYF
many	TRBV5-1	16	TRBJ2-5	CASSRAGTGVVETQYF
NA	TRBV5-5	14	TRBJ2-7	CASSLGRTGQEQYF
NA	TRBV5-4	13	TRBJ2-3	CASSPMGPDTQYF
many	TRBV5-1	14	TRBJ2-6	CASSLVPGANVLTF
NA	TRBV24-1	16	TRBJ2-5	CATSDLGRTGRETQYF
NA	TRBV24-1	17	TRBJ1-1	CATSAGTGAGGNTEAFF
few	TRBV20-1	15	TRBJ2-3	CSARGRVVSTDTQYF
few	TRBV7-9	17	TRBJ2-7	CASSSYPGPQGTYEQYF
NA	TRBV12-3/TRBV12-4	14	TRBJ1-2	CASTLGRGSYGYTF
many	TRBV7-2	15	TRBJ2-5	CASSEGARDQETQYF
NA	TRBV5-1	15	TRBJ1-2	CASSLNERTVYGYTF
NA	TRBV20-1	14	TRBJ1-1	CSATRGPEGTEAFF
many	TRBV20-1	14	TRBJ2-1	CSARTSGSYNEQFF
NA	TRBV13	15	TRBJ1-1	CASSLGAAWDTEAFF
NA	TRBV6-2/TRBV6-3	15	TRBJ2-5	CASSYRGTGKETQYF
NA	TRBV20-1	14	TRBJ2-3	CSASAGTGTDTQYF
NA	TRBV7-9	13	TRBJ1-1	CASSLGWVTEAFF
many	TRBV5-1	16	TRBJ1-4	CASSTLPGRLDEKLFF
NA	TRBV5-6	16	TRBJ2-2	CASSFGPTLRTGELFF
NA	TRBV30	14	TRBJ2-3	CAWSVAVTTDTQYF
NA	TRBV5-1	14	TRBJ1-1	CASSSGEMNTEAFF
NA	TRBV12-5	14	TRBJ2-3	CASAPAGFTDTQYF
NA	TRBV20-1	15	TRBJ1-4	CSASLGTVNNEKLFF
few	TRBV30	13	TRBJ1-5	CAWKAGGNQPQHF
few	TRBV20-1	16	TRBJ2-3	CSARGNYLSYTDTQYF
NA	TRBV3-1	16	TRBJ2-3	CASSRNPGQITDTQYF
NA	TRBV7-2	14	TRBJ2-3	CASRTRMTTDTQYF